Listed here are 32 T cell receptor beta chains from one sample, sequenced in a study of a mutant IDH1 vaccine in newly diagnosed glioma. These TCRs' antigens remain unknown. Sequenced by immunoSEQ multiplex PCR; TCRdb stores in-frame clones only, minus some. The sample yields around 50,000 clones, 70% to 90% seen once. Sample time point: week 5, during vaccination. Topical imiquimod was applied with each vaccine dose, which held 300 ug of mutant IDH1 20-mer peptide. Material: PBMCs, obtained from a glioma patient whose treatment included an IDH1 peptide vaccine. The receptors stem from a woman in her thirties or forties with glioma.

The chain joins TRBV19 to TRBJ1-1; D not certain. V lost 3 bases, J lost 2 bases, and 7 bases lay in between. Germline assignment: CDR1 LNHDA and CDR2 SQIVND (reference sequence). There are 13 residues in the CDR3. The CDR3 DNA is TGTGCCAGTAGTATGTCTAGTAACACTGAAGCTTTCTTT. Residues: CASSMSSNTEAFF. The full variable domain, completed using reference TRBV19 and TRBJ1-1, is DGGITQSPKYLFRKEGQNVTLSCEQNLNHDAMYWYRQDPGQGLRLIYYSQIVNDFQKGDIAEGYSVSREKKESFPLTVTSAQKNPTAFYLCASSMSSNTEAFFGQGTRLTVV.

This chain connects TRBV12-5 to TRBJ1-3; D unclear. V was shortened by 8 bases and J by 0 bases, with 11 bases between the two germline ends. The CDR3 contains 14 residues. Germline CDR1 reads LGHNT; CDR2 reads FRNRAP. The CDR3 region has the DNA TGTGCTAGTAGTCCCTCGGCCTCTGGAAACACCATATATTTT. It translates to CASSPSASGNTIYF.

This chain links TRBV27 with TRBJ1-6; 7 bases fit TRBD1. Trimming cost V 6 bases and J 6 bases; bases outside gene matches: 11. Germline assignment: CDR1 MNHEY and CDR2 SMNVEV (reference sequence). This CDR3 region has 16 residues. This CDR3 reads CASRQLRDSANSPLHF. The CDR3 DNA reads as TGTGCCAGCAGGCAACTCAGGGACAGCGCTAATTCACCCCTCCACTTT.

The chain joins TRBV20-1 to TRBJ2-3; D not certain. CDR1 and CDR2 from the germline V gene are DFQATT and SNEGSKA (reference sequence). CDR3 length: 11 residues. V was clipped by 0 bases and J by 8 bases, with 6 bases between them. CDR3 sequence (DNA): TGCAGTGCTAGAGATATTGCTACGCAGTATTTT. It translates to CSARDIATQYF.

This clone has just a few counts. The rearrangement links TRBV29-1 to TRBJ1-1; no clear D. Germline lookup yields CDR1 SQVTM and CDR2 ANQGSEA. This CDR3 contains 12 residues. V dropped 5 bases and J dropped 1 base, with 8 bases sitting between them. The CDR3 nucleotides read TGCAGCGTTAAGTGGGGGAACACTGAAGCTTTCTTT. Translated, it gives CSVKWGNTEAFF. Drawing the rest from reference TRBV29-1 and TRBJ1-1, the complete variable domain is SAVISQKPSRDICQRGTSLTIQCQVDSQVTMMFWYRQQPGQSLTLIATANQGSEATYESGFVIDKFPISRPNLTFSTLTVSNMSPEDSSIYLCSVKWGNTEAFFGQGTRLTVV.

This chain links TRBV11-3 with TRBJ1-4; D is ambiguous. V was cut by 2 bases and J by 3 bases, with 16 bases left in between. The CDR3 has 17 amino acids. The V gene's germline CDR1 is SGHNT and CDR2 YENEEA. As DNA, the CDR3 is TGTGCCAGCAGCTTACCCCCCAAAAGGGCGCCTAATGAAAAACTGTTTTTT. Protein product: CASSLPPKRAPNEKLFF.

This clone was seen only once. V usage is TRBV5-1 and J usage is TRBJ1-4; no firm D call. CDR1 is SGHRS, CDR2 YFSETQ, per germline. The CDR3 sequence is 20 residues long. The V end lost 4 bases, the J end lost 11 bases, and 36 bases lay between the germline ends. CDR3 bases: TGCGCCAGCAGCCCCCACAATCTATTTAAGTCCGTCGGGGTCGGTGGCAAACTGTTTTTT. Encoded protein: CASSPHNLFKSVGVGGKLFF.

J is TRBJ1-6 and V is TRBV27; 8 positions match TRBD1. CDR3 length: 16 residues. CDR1 MNHEY and CDR2 SMNVEV come from the germline V gene (reference sequence). With 4 bases clipped from V and 8 bases from J, the junction kept 10 bases outside the gene matches. The CDR3 nucleotides are TGTGCCAGCAGTTCCCCGCGGACAGGGATCGATTCACCCCTCCACTTT. Its translation is CASSSPRTGIDSPLHF.

The chain carries TRBV7-2 and TRBJ1-2; 10 bases are shared with TRBD1. With 5 bases clipped from V and 5 bases from J, the junction kept 5 bases outside the gene matches. CDR1 and CDR2 (germline): SGHTA, FQGNSA. This CDR3 region has 14 residues. In DNA form, the CDR3 reads TGTGCCAGCAGCCTCGGGACAGGGGATTATGGCTACACCTTC. It translates to CASSLGTGDYGYTF.

The chain has TRBV19 and TRBJ2-2, with a tentative D call TRBD2 (5 bases). CDR1 is LNHDA, CDR2 SQIVND, per germline (reference sequence). The CDR3 runs to 15 residues. Trimming left V 7 bases short and J 6 bases short, with 18 bases between. The CDR3 spells CASTLGDNGSGELFF. DNA for the CDR3: TGTGCCAGTACCTTGGGAGACAACGGTTCCGGGGAGCTGTTTTTT.

In nucleotides, the CDR3 is TGTGCCAGCAGCGAAGTTACCTACGAGCAGTACTTC. It yields the protein CASSEVTYEQYF. The chain recombines TRBV7-9 with TRBJ2-7; D is undetermined. CDR3 size: 12 residues. The germline V gene has CDR1 SEHNR and CDR2 FQNEAQ (reference sequence). Trimming stripped 5 bases from V and 2 bases from J, with 7 bases between. The full variable domain, with the rest looked up from reference TRBV7-9 and TRBJ2-7, is DTGVSQNPRHKITKRGQNVTFRCDPISEHNRLYWYRQTLGQGPEFLTYFQNEAQLEKSRLLSDRFSAERPKGSFSTLEIQRTEQGDSAMYLCASSEVTYEQYFGPGTRLTVT.

V and J are TRBV25-1 and TRBJ2-5; tentatively, D is TRBD2 (7 bases). The germline CDR1 and CDR2 sequences are MGHDK and SYGVNS. Trimming removed 8 bases from V and 5 bases from J, with 18 bases in between. The CDR3 is made up of 14 amino acids. CDR3 DNA: TGTGCCAGCGCCATAGGGGGGGGAGCGGAGACCCAGTACTTC. Translated, it gives CASAIGGGAETQYF.

The CDR3 loop is CASSFHGGANTEAFF. The CDR3 nucleotides read TGTGCCAGCAGTTTCCATGGGGGAGCGAACACTGAAGCTTTCTTT. The rearrangement links TRBV6-5 to TRBJ1-1, with TRBD1 as a possible D gene (5 bases). Trimming took off 4 bases at V and 1 base at J, with 13 bases between the two ends. The CDR3 contains 15 residues. Germline assignment: CDR1 MNHEY and CDR2 SVGAGI.

This clone was seen a single time. CDR3 nucleotide sequence: TGTGCCAGCAGCCTGAGGGGGGTTCCAGGGGGATCTATGAACACTGAAGCTTTCTTT. Translating it yields CASSLRGVPGGSMNTEAFF. J is TRBJ1-1 and V is TRBV5-5, with 7 bases that match TRBD1. Germline CDR1 SGHKS, CDR2 YYEKEE (reference sequence). This CDR3 comprises 19 residues. V gave up 4 bases and J gave up 0 bases; unmatched junction bases: 18.

The V call is TRBV25-1, the J call TRBJ2-3; D gene ambiguous. V lost 7 bases and J lost 5, with 10 bases in between. This CDR3 region has 12 residues. Germline CDR1 reads MGHDK; CDR2 reads SYGVNS. CDR3 nucleotide sequence: TGTGCCAGCAACCCGGGCGGAGATACGCAGTATTTT. It codes for CASNPGGDTQYF.

The chain uses TRBV4-1 and TRBJ2-7; maybe TRBD2 (5 bases). Germline lookup yields CDR1 MGHRA and CDR2 YSYEKL. The CDR3 is made up of 16 amino acids. Trimming took 0 bases from V and 2 from J, leaving 14 bases between them. The CDR3 region is CASSQERAGTTYEQYF. The CDR3 DNA is TGCGCCAGCAGCCAAGAGAGGGCAGGAACTACCTACGAGCAGTACTTC.

As for this clone: The sample carries other DNA sequences with the same CDR3. This rearrangement joins TRBV21-1 to TRBJ2-7; the table names TRBD1, a call not compared with the DNA. TRBV21-1 is marked as a pseudogene. The CDR3 runs 14 residues. CDR3 sequence (DNA): TGTGCCAGCAGCAAGGGACAGGGGGCCTACGAGCAGTACTTC. Residues: CASSKGQGAYEQYF.

The gene calls are TRBV30 and TRBJ1-3; D gene uncertain. The CDR3 covers 14 residues. Germline V gene sequence: CDR1 GTSNPN, CDR2 SVGIG (reference sequence). V dropped 0 bases and J dropped 1 base, with 7 bases sitting between them. CDR3 bases: TGTGCCTGGAGTGTCGGAGGGTCTGGAAACACCATATATTTT. Residues: CAWSVGGSGNTIYF.

The rearrangement joins TRBV6-1 to TRBJ1-1; D is ambiguous. This CDR3 has 12 residues. V was pared by 5 bases and J by 3 bases, with 7 bases between. CDR1 and CDR2 from the germline V gene are MNHNS and SASEGT. Here the CDR3 DNA reads TGTGCCAGCAGTAGACTGTACACTGAAGCTTTCTTT. The encoded protein is CASSRLYTEAFF.

The J gene is TRBJ2-1, the V gene TRBV7-9; maybe TRBD2 (6 bases). The ends were cut back, 5 bases at V and 10 bases at J, with 9 bases in the middle. The CDR3 runs to 11 residues. Germline loops: CDR1 SEHNR, CDR2 FQNEAQ (reference sequence). The CDR3 loop is CASSPREEQFF. The CDR3 coding sequence is TGTGCCAGCAGCCCCCGGGAGGAGCAGTTCTTC.

The V gene is TRBV10-3, the J gene TRBJ2-7; 11 bases agree with TRBD1. Germline V CDR1 and CDR2: ENHRY, SYGVKD. The J segment lost 5 bases and the V segment lost 4 bases, leaving 4 bases of the junction unmatched. This CDR3 spans 14 amino acids. CDR3 sequence reads: CAISVGTGGNEQYF. DNA of the CDR3: TGTGCCATCAGTGTGGGGACAGGGGGTAACGAGCAGTACTTC.

The rearrangement uses TRBV6-5 and TRBJ2-1; 14 bases line up with TRBD2. The V gene's germline CDR1 is MNHEY and CDR2 SVGAGI. There are 15 residues in the CDR3. The J segment lost 7 bases and the V segment lost 7 bases, leaving 6 bases of the junction unmatched. CDR3 loop: CASIRLAGGGNEQFF. CDR3 nucleotide sequence: TGTGCCAGCATTCGACTAGCGGGAGGGGGGAATGAGCAGTTCTTC.

The chain couples TRBV15 to TRBJ2-7, with TRBD1 matching over 9 bases. Trimming at V came to 3 bases and at J to 7 bases, leaving 4 bases not matched to a gene. CDR1 and CDR2 from the germline V gene are LNHNV and YYDKDF (reference sequence). This CDR3 spans 13 amino acids. CDR3 in amino acids: CATSRGQGGEQYF. The DNA of the CDR3 is TGTGCCACCAGCAGGGGACAGGGAGGGGAGCAGTACTTC. Full variable domain (rest looked up from reference TRBV15 and TRBJ2-7): DAMVIQNPRYQVTQFGKPVTLSCSQTLNHNVMYWYQQKSSQAPKLLFHYYDKDFNNEADTPDNFQSRRPNTSFCFLDIRSPGLGDTAMYLCATSRGQGGEQYFGPGTRLTVT.

V usage is TRBV2 and J usage is TRBJ2-2, with 10 bases that match TRBD1. CDR3 length: 17 amino acids. V lost 8 bases to trimming and J lost 6 bases; unmatched junction nucleotides: 15. CDR1 SNHLY and CDR2 FYNNEI come from the germline V gene. CDR3 nucleotides: TGTGCCAGCTCGGGACAGGGGTTCCAGGTGGGGTCCGGGGAGCTGTTTTTT. Protein: CASSGQGFQVGSGELFF.

The V gene is TRBV2, the J gene TRBJ2-1; 8 bases line up with TRBD2. CDR3 size: 16 residues. CDR1 and CDR2 (germline): SNHLY, FYNNEI. Trimming took 5 bases from V and 6 from J; bases not matched to a gene: 12. The CDR3 sequence is CASSPPNGRAFNEQFF. The CDR3 DNA reads as TGTGCCAGCAGTCCTCCTAACGGGAGGGCCTTCAATGAGCAGTTCTTC. Using reference TRBV2 and TRBJ2-1 for the parts outside the CDR3, the full variable domain is EPEVTQTPSHQVTQMGQEVILRCVPISNHLYFYWYRQILGQKVEFLVSFYNNEISEKSEIFDDQFSVERPDGSNFTLKIRSTKLEDSAMYFCASSPPNGRAFNEQFFGPGTRLTVL.

The V gene is TRBV4-1, the J gene TRBJ2-3; tentatively, D is TRBD2 (7 bases). The germline gives CDR1 MGHRA, CDR2 YSYEKL. The CDR3 is 15 residues long. V lost 3 bases to trimming and J lost 4 bases, with 14 bases between them. The CDR3 here is CASSQGGARADTQYF. As DNA, the CDR3 is TGCGCCAGCAGCCAGGGGGGGGCTCGGGCAGATACGCAGTATTTT.

The genes are TRBV5-8 and TRBJ1-1, with unresolved D. CDR1 SGHTS and CDR2 YDEGEE come from the germline V gene. V was pared by 4 bases and J by 7 bases, with 8 bases between. CDR3 length: 11 residues. In nucleotides, the CDR3 is TGTGCCAGCAGCCCCCAGGTTGAAGCTTTCTTT. Translation gives CASSPQVEAFF.

V is TRBV5-1 and J is TRBJ2-1; no reliable D call. Deletions cut 2 bases from V and 7 bases from J, with 16 bases between. The CDR3 runs to 15 residues. The germline V gene has CDR1 SGHRS and CDR2 YFSETQ. The CDR3 DNA is TGCGCCAGCAGCTTCCTTCTACTTGGAGCAAATGAGCAGTTCTTC. This encodes CASSFLLLGANEQFF.

The J gene is TRBJ2-5, the V gene TRBV6-5; D may be TRBD1 or TRBD2 (5 bases each). Germline V lookup: CDR1 MNHEY, CDR2 SVGAGI. The CDR3 consists of 11 residues. The ends were cut back, 6 bases at V and 9 bases at J, with 11 bases in the middle. The CDR3 DNA reads TGTGCCAGCAGGGGACCCCGGGCCCAGTACTTC. Residues: CASRGPRAQYF.

V is TRBV10-3 and J is TRBJ2-7; D might be TRBD2 (6 bases). CDR3 length: 14 residues. Per germline, CDR1 ENHRY and CDR2 SYGVKD. V was pared by 6 bases and J by 1 base, with 13 bases between. CDR3 residues: CAIRRDFPSYEQYF. The CDR3 DNA reads as TGTGCCATCAGGCGGGACTTCCCGTCCTACGAGCAGTACTTC.

The CDR3 DNA is TGTGCCAGCAGCATAATAAACAGGGAAGTCGTATCCGAGCAGTACTTC. Amino acids: CASSIINREVVSEQYF. This chain uses TRBV21-1 with TRBJ2-7; the table's D call of TRBD1 was not tested on the DNA. TRBV21-1 is a pseudogene segment. The CDR3 is 16 residues long.

The genes are TRBV11-3 and TRBJ1-1; D remains unclear. CDR3 length equals 13 residues. V was clipped by 5 bases and J by 3 bases, with 10 bases between them. The germline CDR1 and CDR2 sequences are SGHNT and YENEEA. The CDR3 spells CASSGLMDTEAFF. The DNA for the CDR3 is TGTGCCAGCAGCGGGCTTATGGACACTGAAGCTTTCTTT.